A selection of T cell receptor beta chains follows, all from one sample in a study of cytomegalovirus exposure and HLA in healthy donors. Using immunoSEQ multiplex PCR, the repertoire was profiled, and TCRdb retains in-frame clones only, with some absent. This sample lists around 140,000 clones; its ten largest clones have about 1.6%. Sequencing was performed on PBMCs. The receptors derive from a woman aged 40 to 49 in good health and CMV-seronegative. CDR3s include the opening cysteine and the closing phenylalanine or tryptophan. Each record gives: D gene, J gene, V gene, CDR3 protein, CDR3 DNA. The D gene is left open where the match is weak.

d_gene: -; j_gene: TRBJ1-2; v_gene: TRBV6-5; CDR3aa: CASSVQGYGYTF; CDR3nt: TGTGCCAGCAGTGTACAGGGTTATGGCTACACCTTC
d_gene: -; j_gene: TRBJ2-3; v_gene: TRBV9; CDR3aa: CASSPSPFLSTDTQYF; CDR3nt: TGTGCCAGCAGCCCCTCCCCTTTCCTTTCCACAGATACGCAGTATTTT
d_gene: -; j_gene: TRBJ1-2; v_gene: TRBV12-5; CDR3aa: CASGFHAHGGYTF; CDR3nt: TGTGCTAGTGGTTTCCACGCCCACGGGGGCTACACCTTC
d_gene: TRBD1; j_gene: TRBJ2-2; v_gene: TRBV29-1; CDR3aa: CSVEVTGGNTGELFF; CDR3nt: TGCAGCGTTGAGGTGACAGGGGGCAACACCGGGGAGCTGTTTTTT
d_gene: TRBD1; j_gene: TRBJ1-5; v_gene: TRBV28; CDR3aa: CASSKPGQGGQPQHF; CDR3nt: TGTGCCAGCAGCAAACCGGGACAGGGAGGTCAGCCCCAGCATTTT
d_gene: -; j_gene: TRBJ2-1; v_gene: TRBV7-2; CDR3aa: CASSRNVVGEQFF; CDR3nt: TGTGCCAGCAGCCGTAACGTTGTGGGCGAGCAGTTCTTC
d_gene: -; j_gene: TRBJ2-3; v_gene: TRBV7-2; CDR3aa: CASSLNGGLTDTQYF; CDR3nt: TGTGCCAGCAGCTTAAACGGCGGTCTCACAGATACGCAGTATTTT
d_gene: TRBD1; j_gene: TRBJ2-6; v_gene: TRBV10-3; CDR3aa: CTISGGDRGGSGANVLTF; CDR3nt: TGTACCATCAGTGGGGGTGACAGGGGGGGCTCTGGGGCCAACGTCCTGACTTTC
d_gene: -; j_gene: TRBJ1-2; v_gene: TRBV9; CDR3aa: CASTPRGEGGGYTF; CDR3nt: TGTGCCAGCACCCCGAGGGGGGAGGGGGGCGGCTACACCTTC
d_gene: TRBD2; j_gene: TRBJ2-3; v_gene: TRBV7-9; CDR3aa: CASWPSGGSSTDTQYF; CDR3nt: TGTGCCAGCTGGCCTAGCGGGGGCTCAAGCACAGATACGCAGTATTTT
d_gene: TRBD1; j_gene: TRBJ1-2; v_gene: TRBV27; CDR3aa: CASSLRGQGGVYGYTF; CDR3nt: TGTGCCAGCAGTTTACGAGGACAGGGGGGCGTCTATGGCTACACCTTC
d_gene: TRBD2; j_gene: TRBJ2-7; v_gene: TRBV7-2; CDR3aa: CASSLTASGGTYEQYF; CDR3nt: TGTGCCAGCAGCTTAACAGCTAGCGGGGGAACCTACGAGCAGTACTTC
d_gene: -; j_gene: TRBJ2-5; v_gene: TRBV25-1; CDR3aa: CASSVQLQETQYF; CDR3nt: TGTGCCAGCAGTGTTCAACTGCAAGAGACCCAGTACTTC
d_gene: TRBD1; j_gene: TRBJ2-3; v_gene: TRBV5-6; CDR3aa: CASSFTGTGSDTQYF; CDR3nt: TGTGCCAGCAGCTTCACCGGGACAGGGTCAGATACGCAGTATTTT
d_gene: -; j_gene: TRBJ1-6; v_gene: TRBV18; CDR3aa: CASSPSGLYNSPLHF; CDR3nt: TGTGCCAGCTCACCCTCGGGACTTTATAATTCACCCCTCCACTTT
d_gene: -; j_gene: TRBJ2-7; v_gene: TRBV7-9; CDR3aa: CASSLEGGVYEQYF; CDR3nt: TGTGCCAGCAGCTTAGAAGGGGGGGTCTACGAGCAGTACTTC
d_gene: -; j_gene: TRBJ1-2; v_gene: TRBV4-3; CDR3aa: CASSQGAQGHLNYGYTF; CDR3nt: TGCGCCAGCAGCCAAGGGGCACAGGGCCACCTTAACTATGGCTACACCTTC
d_gene: -; j_gene: TRBJ2-5; v_gene: TRBV28; CDR3aa: CASSLIGRPQGTQYF; CDR3nt: TGTGCCAGCAGTTTAATCGGCCGCCCACAGGGGACCCAGTACTTC
d_gene: TRBD2; j_gene: TRBJ2-3; v_gene: TRBV14; CDR3aa: CASSQDGAVKLAVVMDTQYF; CDR3nt: TGTGCCAGCAGCCAAGATGGGGCGGTTAAACTAGCGGTAGTAATGGATACGCAGTATTTT
d_gene: -; j_gene: TRBJ1-4; v_gene: TRBV7-3; CDR3aa: CASSLTRGGTVEKDEKLFF; CDR3nt: TGTGCCAGCAGCTTAACGCGAGGGGGTACAGTAGAGAAGGACGAAAAACTGTTTTTT
d_gene: TRBD1; j_gene: TRBJ1-2; v_gene: TRBV7-9; CDR3aa: CASSTLTGNGYTF; CDR3nt: TGTGCCAGCAGCACCTTGACAGGGAATGGCTACACCTTC
d_gene: -; j_gene: TRBJ1-1; v_gene: TRBV19; CDR3aa: CASSMGSRANTEAFF; CDR3nt: TGTGCCAGTAGTATGGGGTCCAGGGCGAACACTGAAGCTTTCTTT